These 12 T cell receptor beta chains came from one sample sequenced in a study of CD4 T cell repertoires in COVID-19. Only in-frame clones appear in the TCRdb table, and some are missing; sequencing was by immunoSEQ multiplex PCR. The sample lists approximately 79,000 clones, about 83% seen once, with 0.45% to 0.7% in the top ten. This specimen was CD4+ T cells from peripheral blood, taken after recovery from COVID-19. The origin of the receptors is a human donor who had COVID-19.

In DNA form, the CDR3 reads TGTGCCAGCAGCTTAGGCCCCCCGGGGGTCGGAAACACCATATATTTT. This gives the protein CASSLGPPGVGNTIYF. The J gene is TRBJ1-3, the V gene TRBV11-2, with a weak D call TRBD1 (5 bases). CDR1 and CDR2 (germline): SGHAT, FQNNGV. The CDR3 consists of 16 residues. Between the trimmed V and J ends, which lost 1 base and 4 bases, there was a span of 14 bases.

The chain uses TRBV29-1 and TRBJ1-1; D not resolved. The length of the CDR3 is 13 residues. The V and J ends lost 1 base and 0 bases respectively, with 6 bases between them. The V gene's germline CDR1 is SQVTM and CDR2 ANQGSEA. The CDR3 coding sequence is TGCAGCGTTGAAGGCAGGCTGAACACTGAAGCTTTCTTT. Its protein product is CSVEGRLNTEAFF.

This chain joins TRBV5-6 and TRBJ2-5, with D unclear. The CDR3 runs to 12 residues. With 2 bases removed from V and 2 bases from J, the gap between germline ends came to 4 bases. CDR1 and CDR2 (germline): SGHDT, YYEEEE. The CDR3 sequence is CASSFGQETQYF. CDR3 DNA sequence: TGTGCCAGCAGCTTCGGACAAGAGACCCAGTACTTC.

In this sample, this clone turned up a few times. Different DNA sequences within this sample yield the same CDR3. The gene calls are TRBV3-1 (or the pseudogene TRBV3-2) and TRBJ2-7; no clear D gene. Germline-derived CDR1 and CDR2 are LGHDT and YNNKEL (reference sequence). V was pared by 4 bases and J by 2 bases, with 6 bases between. The CDR3 sequence is 12 residues long. The chain's CDR3 is CASSRKAYEQYF. CDR3 sequence (DNA): TGTGCCAGCAGCCGGAAAGCCTACGAGCAGTACTTC.

The rearrangement uses TRBV19 and TRBJ2-3; D unclear. Germline V gene sequence: CDR1 LNHDA, CDR2 SQIVND (reference sequence). The V gene lost 4 bases and the J gene lost 2 bases, with 7 bases spanning the gap. CDR3 length: 13 residues. This CDR3 is CASSTDNTDTQYF. The CDR3 DNA sequence: TGTGCCAGTAGTACAGACAACACAGATACGCAGTATTTT.

This chain joins TRBV3-1 (or the pseudogene TRBV3-2) and TRBJ2-6; D might be TRBD2 (5 bases). The germline gives CDR1 LGHDT, CDR2 YNNKEL (reference sequence). The CDR3 length is 15 residues. The germline V and J ends were trimmed by 6 bases and 1 base, with 10 bases remaining between them. CDR3 DNA sequence: TGTGCCAGCAGGGACGGAGGATCTGGGGCCAACGTCCTGACTTTC. Translated, it gives CASRDGGSGANVLTF.

The rearrangement links TRBV11-2 to TRBJ1-4, with TRBD1 matching 7 bases. J gave up 7 bases and V 4 bases, and 9 bases lay outside the gene matches. The germline gives CDR1 SGHAT, CDR2 FQNNGV. This CDR3 comprises 15 residues. For the CDR3, the DNA is TGTGCCAGCAGCTCGCGGACAGGCGGAATTGAAAAACTGTTTTTT. Translation: CASSSRTGGIEKLFF.

This sequence joins TRBV7-3 and TRBJ1-1; D possibly corresponds to TRBD1 (6 bases). The CDR3 covers 16 residues. The germline V gene encodes CDR1 SGHTA and CDR2 FQGTGA. Trimming shortened V by 5 bases and J by 6 bases, and 22 bases separated the two germline ends. CDR3 nucleotides: TGTGCCAGCAGCCCAATCCAGGAGGGGGTGGGGGCTGAAGCTTTCTTT. Its protein is CASSPIQEGVGAEAFF.

V and J are TRBV14 and TRBJ1-1; no firm D call. The CDR3 sequence is 13 residues long. V lost 4 bases to trimming and J lost 5 bases, with 11 bases between them. Germline CDR1 and CDR2: SGHDN and FVKESK. CDR3 loop: CASSRQVATEAFF. Here the CDR3 DNA reads TGTGCCAGCAGCCGGCAGGTTGCGACTGAAGCTTTCTTT.

A single count supports this clone. The rearrangement joins TRBV7-9 to TRBJ2-7; D may be TRBD1 (6 bases). Looked up from germline, CDR1 is SEHNR and CDR2 is FQNEAQ (reference sequence). The CDR3 spans 13 residues. Trimming took 9 bases from V and 0 from J, leaving 12 bases between them. The CDR3 DNA is TGTGCCAGAGACAGGCGACCCTCCTACGAGCAGTACTTC. Its protein is CARDRRPSYEQYF.

The J gene is TRBJ1-1, the V gene TRBV5-6; 11 nucleotides line up with TRBD1. V lost 3 bases, J lost 0 bases, and 7 bases stayed unmatched. The CDR3 runs 17 residues. Germline loops: CDR1 SGHDT, CDR2 YYEEEE. CDR3 region: CASSSGTGGYMNTEAFF. In DNA, the CDR3 is TGTGCCAGCAGCTCCGGGACAGGGGGTTACATGAACACTGAAGCTTTCTTT.

The chain uses TRBV6-5 and TRBJ2-7; D possibly uses TRBD1 or TRBD2 (6 bases each). Trimming removed 5 bases from V and 3 bases from J, with 11 bases in between. Germline V gene lookup returns CDR1 MNHEY and CDR2 SVGAGI. The CDR3 sequence is 13 residues long. The CDR3 DNA is TGTGCCAGCAGTCAGGGGACTCACTACGAGCAGTACTTC. Protein product: CASSQGTHYEQYF.